These 3 T cell receptor beta chains originate from one sample sequenced in a study of cytomegalovirus exposure and HLA in healthy donors. PCR used 60 Vbeta primers and 13 Jbeta primers. TCRdb's table, derived via immunoSEQ multiplex PCR, lists solely in-frame clones and lacks some. The sample lists about 59,000 clones, over 70% occurring once. Sample: PBMCs. These receptors were obtained from a woman aged 40-49 years in good health and CMV-seronegative.

Details on this clone: Other DNA sequences in this specimen translate into the identical CDR3. V gene TRBV5-1 combines with J gene TRBJ1-1, with 7 positions matching TRBD1. Germline loops: CDR1 SGHRS, CDR2 YFSETQ. This CDR3 is built from 15 residues. V gave up 0 bases and J gave up 0 bases; unmatched junction bases: 2. The CDR3 region has the DNA TGCGCCAGCAGCTTGGCGACAGGGTTGAACACTGAAGCTTTCTTT. The encoded protein is CASSLATGLNTEAFF.

This chain links TRBV28 with TRBJ1-3; the match to TRBD1 covers 8 bases. There are 17 residues in the CDR3. With V trimmed by 4 bases and J by 2 bases, 10 bases remained unmatched. Germline CDR1 and CDR2: MDHEN and SYDVKM. CDR3 residues: CASSSSGQGYPGNTIYF. CDR3 DNA sequence: TGTGCCAGCAGTTCATCCGGACAGGGCTACCCTGGAAACACCATATATTTT.

V usage is TRBV28 and J usage is TRBJ1-1; TRBD1 aligns across 9 bases. The CDR3 sequence is 14 residues long. CDR1 MDHEN and CDR2 SYDVKM come from the germline V gene. V lost 6 bases, J lost 5 bases, and 7 bases stayed unmatched. The CDR3 protein is CASSSGQGWTEAFF. CDR3 coding DNA: TGTGCCAGCAGCTCCGGACAGGGGTGGACTGAAGCTTTCTTT.